The 4 T cell receptor beta chains below come from one sample, sequenced in a study of T cell clonality in common variable immunodeficiency. Here immunoSEQ multiplex PCR was the method, and the copy in TCRdb shows in-frame clones only, minus some. This repertoire lists 25,000 to 35,000 clones without singletons; 3.8% sits in the top ten. The sequencing input was peripheral blood mononuclear cells. The receptors stem from a person aged 18-69 years in good health.

At least ten counts were recorded for this clone. The read stops 3 residues short of the end of the CDR3; the missing end is completed from the germline J gene. The rearrangement joins TRBV2 to TRBJ2-7; D perhaps matches TRBD1 (5 bases). Trimming removed 1 base at V and 1 base at J, with 8 bases between. CDR1 is SNHLY, CDR2 FYNNEI, per germline. CDR3 length: 14 residues. CDR3 bases read: TGTGCCAGCAGTGAAGGGACACCTTCCTACGAG. It translates to CASSEGTPSYE. The full CDR3 protein reads CASSEGTPSYEQYF.

This clone was observed at least ten times. The sequenced fragment ends 3 residues before the CDR3 boundary, so the rest is inferred from the germline J gene. The chain carries TRBV29-1 and TRBJ1-1; D call uncertain. The CDR3 covers 13 residues. CDR1 SQVTM and CDR2 ANQGSEA come from the germline V gene. Trimming removed 4 bases from V and 2 bases from J, with 11 bases in between. The chain's CDR3 is CSVGSRYNTEAFF. The covered CDR3 bases are TGCAGCGTTGGGTCCAGGTACAACACTGAA.

This clone was picked up a small number of times. The read ends 3 residues shy of where the CDR3 ends; the end is completed using the germline J gene. V is TRBV20-1 and J is TRBJ1-2; perhaps TRBD1 as D (5 bases). Germline values: CDR1 DFQATT, CDR2 SNEGSKA (reference sequence). V shed 6 bases and J shed 4 bases, with 24 bases lying between them. The CDR3 runs 16 residues. Here the CDR3 reads CSAIIRGSVKVYGYTF. Incomplete CDR3 DNA: TGCAGTGCCATCATTCGGGGGTCGGTGAAGGTCTATGGC.

This clone was observed many times. The read ends 3 residues early relative to the CDR3; the germline J gene fills the gap. This chain connects TRBV5-1 to TRBJ2-3, with TRBD1 identical over 7 bases. The CDR3 has 14 residues. Germline V gene lookup returns CDR1 SGHRS and CDR2 YFSETQ. V gave up 3 bases and J gave up 5 bases; unmatched junction bases: 6. The chain's CDR3 is CASSSQGVGDTQYF. The sequenced part of the CDR3 DNA is TGCGCCAGCAGCTCCCAGGGGGTTGGAGATACG.